The rows below give T cell receptor beta chains drawn from one sample of a study of T cell responses to AZD1222 COVID-19 vaccine. Here immunoSEQ multiplex PCR was the method, and the copy in TCRdb shows in-frame clones only, minus some. The sample comprises tens of thousands of clones, around nine tenths of which are singletons, and 0.95% to 1.2% rests with the top ten. Material: peripheral blood, obtained 28 days after the second AZD1222 dose. These receptors were taken from an adult who received the AZD1222 COVID-19 vaccine. CDR3s include the opening cysteine and the closing phenylalanine or tryptophan. The D gene is left open where the match is weak. Rows may omit the clone size; those that give it use once, few, many or a size class.

abundance | j_gene | d_gene | v_gene | CDR3nt | CDR3aa
- | TRBJ2-7 | TRBD1 | TRBV29-1 | TGCAGCGCCTCGGACAGGGTTCCCTACGAGCAGTACTTC | CSASDRVPYEQYF
- | TRBJ2-3 | TRBD1 | TRBV28 | TGTGCCAGCAGTTTCCCGATCATCAGACAGGGGGAAATATCGGATACGCAGTATTTT | CASSFPIIRQGEISDTQYF
- | TRBJ2-1 | TRBD1 | TRBV7-2 | TGTGCCAGCAGCGTAGACAGGGGAATGAATGAGCAGTTCTTC | CASSVDRGMNEQFF
- | TRBJ2-3 | - | TRBV7-9 | TGTGCCAGCAGCTTAGTACGGGATTTGGCAGATACGCAGTATTTT | CASSLVRDLADTQYF
- | TRBJ1-5 | - | TRBV7-5 | TGTGCCAGAAGCCTAAATAACCCGGGACAGCCCTTTAGGGGCAATCAGCCCCAGCATTTT | CARSLNNPGQPFRGNQPQHF
- | TRBJ2-7 | - | TRBV3-1/TRBV3-2 | TGTGCCAGCAGCCCAGGACAGTATTTGGGGCAGTACTTC | CASSPGQYLGQYF
- | TRBJ2-5 | - | TRBV10-3 | TGTGCCATCAGTGAGCCCTACCTGACAGCGAGCCAAGAGACCCAGTACTTC | CAISEPYLTASQETQYF
- | TRBJ2-7 | TRBD2 | TRBV3-1/TRBV3-2 | TGTGCCAGCAGCCTTAGCGGGCGCTACGAGCAGTACTTC | CASSLSGRYEQYF
- | TRBJ2-3 | - | TRBV10-3 | TGTGCCATCAGAGACACAGATACGCAGTATTTT | CAIRDTDTQYF
- | TRBJ1-6 | - | TRBV5-4 | TGTGCCAGCAGCCGCTCGACTGCCTGGGATTCACCCCTCCACTTT | CASSRSTAWDSPLHF
- | TRBJ2-3 | - | TRBV10-1 | TGCGCCAGCAGTGAGAGGAGGTGGAGCACAGATACGCAGTATTTT | CASSERRWSTDTQYF
- | TRBJ1-1 | - | TRBV11-2 | TGTGCCAGCAGCTTATTCGGGGGCCCGAACACTGAAGCTTTCTTT | CASSLFGGPNTEAFF
- | TRBJ1-2 | - | TRBV6-2/TRBV6-3 | TGTGCCAGCAGTTACTCGATGTATATCTCCAATTATGCTTATGGCTACACCTTC | CASSYSMYISNYAYGYTF
- | TRBJ2-5 | TRBD2 | TRBV10-3 | TGTGCCATCAGTGGGACTAGCGGCCAAGAGACCCAGTACTTC | CAISGTSGQETQYF
- | TRBJ2-1 | - | TRBV5-6 | TGTGCCAGCAGCTTTTTAAGTAATGAGCAGTTCTTC | CASSFLSNEQFF
- | TRBJ1-1 | - | TRBV6-1 | TGTGCCAGCAGTGAAGCCGGCAGGCCGGGGGCTGAAGCTTTCTTT | CASSEAGRPGAEAFF
- | TRBJ1-2 | - | TRBV4-1 | TGCGCCAGCAGCCAAGCCACAGCAAGTAACTATGGCTACACCTTC | CASSQATASNYGYTF
- | TRBJ1-1 | TRBD1 | TRBV4-3 | TGCGCCAGCAGCCCACAGGGGGCAGGTGTCACTGAAGCTTTCTTT | CASSPQGAGVTEAFF
- | TRBJ2-1 | - | TRBV9 | TGTGCCAGCAGCCAAAACGCCGGGACCAGTTACAATGAGCAGTTCTTC | CASSQNAGTSYNEQFF
- | TRBJ2-2 | TRBD1 | TRBV10-1 | TGCGCCAGCAGGGGACAGGGACCCACCGGGGAGCTGTTTTTT | CASRGQGPTGELFF
- | TRBJ1-1 | - | TRBV3-1/TRBV3-2 | TGTGCCAGCAGCCAGGAACATCCGAACACTGAAGCTTTCTTT | CASSQEHPNTEAFF
- | TRBJ2-7 | TRBD2 | TRBV5-1 | TGCGCCAGCAGGGGACTAGCGGGAGGGCCTGGGAACGAGCAGTACTTC | CASRGLAGGPGNEQYF
- | TRBJ1-5 | - | TRBV4-1 | TGCGCCAGCAGTTCGCGGGGCAATCAGCCCCAGCATTTT | CASSSRGNQPQHF
- | TRBJ2-2 | - | TRBV5-1 | TGCGCCAGCAGCCTACGGGGCGGTGGCGGGGAGCTGTTTTTT | CASSLRGGGGELFF
few | TRBJ1-5 | - | TRBV28 | TGTGCCAGCAGTTTACACCAGGGTTTTCAGCCCCAGCATTTT | CASSLHQGFQPQHF
- | TRBJ2-5 | - | TRBV2 | TGTGCCAGCAGAAGGGCCCGGGAGACCCAGTACTTC | CASRRARETQYF
- | TRBJ1-4 | - | TRBV5-6 | TGTGCCAGCAGCTTGTACGGGAGAAATGAAAAACTGTTTTTT | CASSLYGRNEKLFF
- | TRBJ2-1 | TRBD2 | TRBV5-1 | TGCGCCAGCAGCCTTGGGACTAGCGGCTCCTACAATGAGCAGTTCTTC | CASSLGTSGSYNEQFF
- | TRBJ2-3 | TRBD2 | TRBV5-4 | TGTGCCAGCAGCTTGGATTTAGCGGGAGGGCCAAATACGCAGTATTTT | CASSLDLAGGPNTQYF
few | TRBJ2-1 | TRBD1 | TRBV29-1 | TGCAGCGTTAACCCAGGGGGCGACGGCTACAATGAGCAGTTCTTC | CSVNPGGDGYNEQFF
- | TRBJ1-5 | - | TRBV19 | TGTGCCAGTAGAAGGACAGACGGCAATCAGCCCCAGCATTTT | CASRRTDGNQPQHF
- | TRBJ2-5 | TRBD2 | TRBV7-9 | TGTGCCAGCAGCCCAACTCGGGGGGGTTCCCAAGAGACCCAGTACTTC | CASSPTRGGSQETQYF
once | TRBJ2-7 | - | TRBV9 | TGTGCCAGCAGCGTAGGGGGGACACTTGCTTACGAGCAGTACTTC | CASSVGGTLAYEQYF
- | TRBJ2-3 | TRBD2 | TRBV19 | TGTGCCAGTAGTATACGGGGAGGGGATACGCAGTATTTT | CASSIRGGDTQYF
- | TRBJ1-4 | - | TRBV15 | TGTGCCACCAGCGAGAGGTCAACTAATGAAAAACTGTTTTTT | CATSERSTNEKLFF
- | TRBJ1-3 | TRBD1 | TRBV10-3 | TGTGCCATCAGTGGCGGACAGGGAAACTCTACCATCTCTGGAAACACCATATATTTT | CAISGGQGNSTISGNTIYF
- | TRBJ2-7 | - | TRBV9 | TGTGCCAGCAGCGGGGGGACCGGCCTCTCCTACGAGCAGTACTTC | CASSGGTGLSYEQYF
few | TRBJ2-5 | - | TRBV19 | TGTGCCAGTAGTCGCAGGGATGGTGAGACCCAGTACTTC | CASSRRDGETQYF
- | TRBJ1-1 | - | TRBV11-2 | TGTGCCAGCAGCTCGACAGTGAACACTGAAGCTTTCTTT | CASSSTVNTEAFF
- | TRBJ1-3 | - | TRBV29-1 | TGCAGCGTCGAGGGGGTTTCAAGTGGAAACACCATATATTTT | CSVEGVSSGNTIYF
- | TRBJ2-7 | - | TRBV3-1/TRBV3-2 | TGTGCCAGCAGCCAAGCACGGACTATCCCTGGCGAGCAGTACTTC | CASSQARTIPGEQYF
few | TRBJ1-4 | - | TRBV7-9 | TGTGCCAGCAGCTTAGGTGTCAATGAAAAACTGTTTTTT | CASSLGVNEKLFF
- | TRBJ2-2 | - | TRBV6-5 | TGTGCCAGCCATCATAACCCGGCGAACACCGGGGAGCTGTTTTTT | CASHHNPANTGELFF
- | TRBJ1-3 | TRBD1 | TRBV11-2 | TGTGCCAGCAGCCGACAGGGGTTTTACGGAAACACCATATATTTT | CASSRQGFYGNTIYF
- | TRBJ2-5 | - | TRBV7-2 | TGTGCCAGCAGCTTAACTTCCTTGGACCCGATCGAGACCCAGTACTTC | CASSLTSLDPIETQYF
- | TRBJ1-5 | - | TRBV4-3 | TGCGCCAGCAGCCAAGATTGGGCACAGAGCAATCAGCCCCAGCATTTT | CASSQDWAQSNQPQHF
once | TRBJ2-3 | - | TRBV5-1 | TGCGCCAGCAGCTTGGGGGTTGGTGGAGCCCTTTTTAGCACAGATACGCAGTATTTT | CASSLGVGGALFSTDTQYF
- | TRBJ2-2 | TRBD1 | TRBV2 | TGTGCCAGCACTCCGGGACAGGTTATTTACACCGGGGAGCTGTTTTTT | CASTPGQVIYTGELFF